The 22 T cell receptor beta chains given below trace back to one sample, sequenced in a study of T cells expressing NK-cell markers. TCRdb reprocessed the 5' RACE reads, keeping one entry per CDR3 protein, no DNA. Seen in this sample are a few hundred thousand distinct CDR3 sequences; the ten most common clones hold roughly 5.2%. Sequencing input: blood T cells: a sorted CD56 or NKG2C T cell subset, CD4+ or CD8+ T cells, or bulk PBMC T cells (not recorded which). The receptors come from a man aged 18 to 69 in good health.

The CDR3 region is CASSLAGRAGSGANVLTF. The genes are TRBV5-5 and TRBJ2-6; the TCRdb call, TRBD2, lacks DNA for checking. The CDR3 is 18 residues long. From germline, CDR1 is SGHKS and CDR2 YYEKEE (reference sequence).

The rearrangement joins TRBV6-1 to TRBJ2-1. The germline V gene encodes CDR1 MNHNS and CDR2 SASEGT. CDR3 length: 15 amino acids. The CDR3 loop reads CASSHGYPVYNEQFF.

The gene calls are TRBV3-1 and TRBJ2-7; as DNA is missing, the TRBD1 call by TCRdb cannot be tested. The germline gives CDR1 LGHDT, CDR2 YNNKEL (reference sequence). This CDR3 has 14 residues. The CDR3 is CASLVGVLSYEQYF.

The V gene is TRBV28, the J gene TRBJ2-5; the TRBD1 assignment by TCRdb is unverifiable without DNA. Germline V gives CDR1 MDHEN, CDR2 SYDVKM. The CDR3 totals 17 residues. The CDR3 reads CASSPKFFGTSQETQYF.

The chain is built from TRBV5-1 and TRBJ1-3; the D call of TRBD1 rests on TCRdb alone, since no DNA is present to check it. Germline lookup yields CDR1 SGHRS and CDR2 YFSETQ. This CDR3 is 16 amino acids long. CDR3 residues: CASSPQAASSGNTIYF.

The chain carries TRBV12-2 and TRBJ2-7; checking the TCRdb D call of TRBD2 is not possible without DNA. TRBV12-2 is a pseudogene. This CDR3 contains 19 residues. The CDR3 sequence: CASRWTPGLAGEISYEQYF.

CDR3 region: CASSFTGTAYSSGNTIYF. The chain recombines TRBV11-2 with TRBJ1-3; the TCRdb call, TRBD1, lacks DNA for checking. This CDR3 has 18 residues. The germline V gene encodes CDR1 SGHAT and CDR2 FQNNGV.

CDR3 sequence: CASSFRLKAEKLFF. V gene TRBV12-3 or TRBV12-4 combines with J gene TRBJ1-4. This CDR3 contains 14 residues.

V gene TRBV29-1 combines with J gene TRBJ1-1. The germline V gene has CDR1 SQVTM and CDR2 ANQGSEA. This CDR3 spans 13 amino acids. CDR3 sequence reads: CSVRHGRATEAFF.

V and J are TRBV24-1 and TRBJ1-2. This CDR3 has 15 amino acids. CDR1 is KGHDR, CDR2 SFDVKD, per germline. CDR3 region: CATSDPKTAGYGYTF.

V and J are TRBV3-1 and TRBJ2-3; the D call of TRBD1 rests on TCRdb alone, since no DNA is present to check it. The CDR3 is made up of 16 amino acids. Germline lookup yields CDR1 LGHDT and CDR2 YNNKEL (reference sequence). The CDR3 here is CASSPGGLGTHHTQYF.

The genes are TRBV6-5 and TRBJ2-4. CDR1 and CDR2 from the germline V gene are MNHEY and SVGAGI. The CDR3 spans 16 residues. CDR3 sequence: CASSSRVPGQKNIQYF.

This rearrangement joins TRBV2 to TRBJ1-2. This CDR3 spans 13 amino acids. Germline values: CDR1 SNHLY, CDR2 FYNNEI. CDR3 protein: CASSVKRVNGYTF. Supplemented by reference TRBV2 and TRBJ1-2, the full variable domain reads EPEVTQTPSHQVTQMGQEVILRCVPISNHLYFYWYRQILGQKVEFLVSFYNNEISEKSEIFDDQFSVERPDGSNFTLKIRSTKLEDSAMYFCASSVKRVNGYTFGSGTRLTVV.

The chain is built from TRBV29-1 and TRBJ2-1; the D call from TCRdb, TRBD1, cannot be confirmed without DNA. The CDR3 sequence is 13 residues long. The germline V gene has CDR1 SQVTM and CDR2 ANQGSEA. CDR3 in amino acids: CSVEVQQGLEQFF.

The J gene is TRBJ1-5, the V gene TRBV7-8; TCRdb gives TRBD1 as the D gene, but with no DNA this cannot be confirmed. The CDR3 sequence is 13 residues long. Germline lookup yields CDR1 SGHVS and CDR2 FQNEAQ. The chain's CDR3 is CATRGNSNQPQHF.

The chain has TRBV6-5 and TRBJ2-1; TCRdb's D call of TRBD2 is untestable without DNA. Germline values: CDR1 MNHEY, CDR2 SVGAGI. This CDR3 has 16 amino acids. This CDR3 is CASSSISGGAHNEQFF.

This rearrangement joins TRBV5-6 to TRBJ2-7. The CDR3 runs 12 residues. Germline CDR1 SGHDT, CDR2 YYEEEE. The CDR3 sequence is CASSLKTSEQYF.

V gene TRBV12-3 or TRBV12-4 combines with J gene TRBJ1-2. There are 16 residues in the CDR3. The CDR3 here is CASSLDIRAGGYGYTF.

This CDR3 is CASRPPNYEQYF. The chain carries TRBV2 and TRBJ2-7; TCRdb proposes TRBD1, but this gene call is untestable without DNA. In germline, CDR1 is SNHLY, CDR2 FYNNEI. CDR3 length equals 12 residues.

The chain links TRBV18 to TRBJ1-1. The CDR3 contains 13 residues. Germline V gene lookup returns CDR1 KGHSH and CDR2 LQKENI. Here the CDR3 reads CASSRSSATEAFF.

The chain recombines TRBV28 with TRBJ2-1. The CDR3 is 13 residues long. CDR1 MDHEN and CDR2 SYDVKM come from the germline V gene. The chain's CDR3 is CASKGFSYNEQFF.

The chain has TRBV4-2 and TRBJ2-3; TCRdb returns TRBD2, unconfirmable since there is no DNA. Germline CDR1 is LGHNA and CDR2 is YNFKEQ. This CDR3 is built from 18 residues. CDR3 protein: CASSRYTGPNVGGDTQYF.